The 11 T cell receptor beta chains presented below share a single source sample, sequenced in a study of blood T cells in healthy people across ages. Primers used in a second PCR of roughly 6 to 11 cycles were a sample-barcoded 5' primer and a J-beta primer mix. TCRdb processed the 5' RACE reads anew with MiXCR; each CDR3 protein has one entry. The profile shows approximately 800,000 distinct CDR3 sequences, 40% to 65% of them singletons. The sequenced sample consisted of blood. These receptors were collected from a man older than 75 in good health.

J is TRBJ2-5 and V is TRBV5-1, with no clear D. CDR3 length equals 14 residues. Germline CDR1 and CDR2: SGHRS and YFSETQ. V was shortened by 1 base and J by 4 bases, with 11 bases between the two germline ends. The CDR3 spells CASSLIDAGETQYF. The CDR3 nucleotides are TGCGCCAGCAGCTTGATTGACGCAGGAGAGACCCAGTACTTC.

The genes are TRBV5-1 and TRBJ2-4, with TRBD2 matching 13 bases. The J call is doubtful: the DNA matches TRBJ2-7 better. Germline loops: CDR1 SGHRS, CDR2 YFSETQ. The CDR3 covers 17 residues. CDR3: CASSPGTSGKGDGEQYF. CDR3 sequence (DNA): TGCGCCAGCAGCCCCGGGACTAGCGGGAAGGGGGACGGCGAGCAGTACTTC.

In this sample, this clonotype turned up a few times. The chain carries TRBV2 and TRBJ2-3; no definite D call. The CDR3 extends over 16 amino acids. Between the trimmed V and J ends, which lost 6 bases and 14 bases, there was a span of 30 bases. Germline values: CDR1 SNHLY, CDR2 FYNNEI. CDR3 sequence reads: CASRVGDSTMGRYAYF. In DNA, the CDR3 is TGTGCCAGCAGGGTCGGTGACTCCACCATGGGCAGATACGCGTATTTT.

This clonotype was found once. The V call is TRBV27, the J call TRBJ2-5, with a tentative D call TRBD2 (6 bases). The germline gives CDR1 MNHEY, CDR2 SMNVEV (reference sequence). This CDR3 is built from 15 residues. Deletions cut 2 bases from V and 10 bases from J, with 20 bases between. DNA of the CDR3: TGTGCCAGCAGTTTAAAAGGGACTGCGCAACGGATCCAGTACTTC. Its protein product is CASSLKGTAQRIQYF.

The chain employs TRBV27 and TRBJ1-5; 7 nucleotides line up with TRBD1. The CDR3 is 18 amino acids. V trimming: 4 bases; J trimming: 1 base; junction bases outside the gene matches: 13. Germline values: CDR1 MNHEY, CDR2 SMNVEV (reference sequence). DNA of the CDR3: TGTGCCAGCAGTTCGACTCGACAGGGAGGGACGAGCAATCAGCCCCAGCATTTT. Translating it yields CASSSTRQGGTSNQPQHF.

V gene TRBV27 combines with J gene TRBJ2-5, with a possible D match to TRBD2 (5 bases). This CDR3 is built from 14 residues. The germline V gene encodes CDR1 MNHEY and CDR2 SMNVEV (reference sequence). Trimming left V 5 bases short and J 5 bases short, with 15 bases between. CDR3 coding DNA: TGTGCCAGCAGTACCTCGGGGTTGAGGGAGACCCAGTACTTC. Translated, it gives CASSTSGLRETQYF.

A few counts support this clonotype. J is TRBJ2-4 and V is TRBV7-9; no clear D gene. The better agreement between TRBJ2-7 and the DNA end casts doubt on the J call. CDR1 and CDR2 from the germline V gene are SEHNR and FQNEAQ (reference sequence). This CDR3 is 12 amino acids long. The CDR3 sequence: CASSRLGDEQYF. Written as DNA, the CDR3 is TGTGCCAGCAGCCGGCTTGGGGACGAGCAGTACTTC.

The chain carries TRBV5-1 and TRBJ2-6, with unresolved D. The V gene lost 5 bases and the J gene lost 1 base, with 19 bases spanning the gap. The germline V gene encodes CDR1 SGHRS and CDR2 YFSETQ. The CDR3 runs 18 residues. CDR3 DNA sequence: TGCGCCAGCAGTATCGGCCACACAACTGGGTCTGGGGCCAACGTCCTGACTTTC. Amino acid sequence: CASSIGHTTGSGANVLTF.

The V and J genes are TRBV3-1 and TRBJ2-7; TRBD2 is a possible D gene (6 bases). Germline V CDR1 and CDR2: LGHDT, YNNKEL (reference sequence). The germline V and J ends were trimmed by 0 bases and 5 bases, with 11 bases remaining between them. This CDR3 has 14 residues. The DNA for the CDR3 is TGTGCCAGCAGCCAAGATTGGACTAACCACGAGCAGTACTTC. It translates to CASSQDWTNHEQYF.

This clonotype was seen a single time. The chain employs TRBV9 and TRBJ1-2; the D is unclear. Trimming took 2 bases from V and 9 from J, leaving 8 bases between them. The CDR3 loop spans 11 amino acids. CDR1 SGDLS and CDR2 YYNGEE come from the germline V gene. This chain's CDR3 is CASSVGPSYTF. The DNA for the CDR3 is TGTGCCAGCAGCGTCGGACCCAGCTACACCTTC. The full variable domain, its missing parts supplied by reference TRBV9 and TRBJ1-2, is DSGVTQTPKHLITATGQRVTLRCSPRSGDLSVYWYQQSLDQGLQFLIQYYNGEERAKGNILERFSAQQFPDLHSELNLSSLELGDSALYFCASSVGPSYTFGSGTRLTVV.

A few counts support this clonotype. The rearrangement uses TRBV7-2 and TRBJ1-1; D remains unclear. CDR1 and CDR2 from the germline V gene are SGHTA and FQGNSA. V lost 5 bases to trimming and J lost 2 bases, with 12 bases between them. There are 14 residues in the CDR3. CDR3 residues: CASSPFGFNTEAFF. DNA for the CDR3: TGTGCCAGCAGCCCCTTCGGATTCAACACTGAAGCTTTCTTT.